Listed below are T cell receptor beta chains from one sample, sequenced in a study of regulatory T cells in long-lasting Graves disease. One entry per CDR3 protein, called by TCRdb with MiXCR from the multiplex PCR reads. The table lists 500,000 or so distinct CDR3 sequences, 16% of them singletons. This sample also appeared in a second study, on T cells in Graves' hyperthyroidism and ophthalmopathy.

The input for sequencing was peripheral blood mononuclear cells (PBMCs), taken at new diagnosis, from a patient treated with antithyroid drugs. Receptors originate from a woman aged 35-65 years with Graves disease. The CDR3 runs from the conserved cysteine through the conserved F or W. D genes are given only for firm matches. The size field is filled for only some rows; it gives once, few, many or a size class.

>TRBD1|TRBV5-1|TRBJ1-4|13|many
CASSRTGSEKLFF
TGCGCCAGCAGCAGGACAGGGTCTGAAAAACTGTTTTTT
>TRBD1|TRBV5-1|TRBJ2-2|17|few
CASSSRPTGGVPGELFF
TGCGCCAGCAGCTCCCGACCGACAGGGGGCGTACCCGGGGAGCTGTTTTTT
>TRBD1|TRBV15|TRBJ2-1|16|NA
CATSSPRNRGRNEQFF
TGTGCCACCAGCAGCCCAAGGAACAGGGGGCGGAATGAGCAGTTCTTC
>NA|TRBV12-3/TRBV12-4|TRBJ2-1|17|few
CASSLSMWGGSHNEQFF
TGTGCCAGCAGTTTGTCGATGTGGGGCGGGTCGCACAATGAGCAGTTCTTC
>TRBD2|TRBV12-3/TRBV12-4|TRBJ2-3|16|few
CASSPGRRGVADTQYF
TGTGCCAGCAGTCCCGGGCGGCGGGGGGTGGCAGATACGCAGTATTTT
>NA|TRBV7-9|TRBJ2-5|15|few
CASSRDQSLKQTQYF
TGTGCCAGCAGCCGAGACCAAAGTCTGAAGCAAACCCAGTACTTC
>TRBD1|TRBV29-1|TRBJ1-1|15|NA
CSAKEAGGDNTEAFF
TGCAGCGCCAAGGAGGCAGGGGGAGATAACACTGAAGCTTTCTTT
>TRBD2|TRBV13|TRBJ2-3|14|few
CASSPRTSGDTQYF
TGTGCCAGCAGCCCGCGGACTAGCGGAGATACGCAGTATTTT
>TRBD2|TRBV7-8|TRBJ2-1|15|few
CASSSLAGVVAEQFF
TGTGCCAGCAGCTCACTAGCGGGGGTTGTGGCTGAGCAGTTCTTC
>TRBD1|TRBV6-1|TRBJ1-1|14|many
CASRLETGTIEAFF
TGTGCCAGCAGACTCGAGACAGGGACCATTGAAGCTTTCTTT
>TRBD1|TRBV2|TRBJ1-2|15|many
CASSELTGVNYGYTF
TGTGCCAGCAGTGAATTGACAGGGGTTAACTATGGCTACACCTTC
>TRBD1|TRBV10-1|TRBJ2-2|14|NA
CASSGQGVPGELFF
TGCGCCAGCAGTGGCCAGGGGGTCCCCGGGGAGCTGTTTTTT
>NA|TRBV5-1|TRBJ2-3|15|many
CASQPTRRETDTQYF
TGCGCCAGCCAACCGACTAGAAGGGAAACGGATACGCAGTATTTT
>NA|TRBV2|TRBJ1-1|16|many
CASKVFLGQANTEAFF
TGTGCCAGCAAAGTCTTCCTTGGACAAGCGAACACTGAAGCTTTCTTT
>NA|TRBV15|TRBJ2-7|13|many
CATSREVGLEQYF
TGTGCCACCAGCAGAGAAGTGGGGCTCGAGCAGTACTTC
>TRBD2|TRBV20-1|TRBJ2-3|16|many
CSARDMASGGPDTQYF
TGCAGTGCTAGAGATATGGCTAGCGGGGGTCCGGATACGCAGTATTTT
>TRBD1|TRBV5-1|TRBJ2-7|14|NA
CASSSTRGLGEQYF
TGCGCCAGCAGCAGCACCAGGGGGCTGGGTGAGCAGTACTTC
>TRBD1|TRBV19|TRBJ1-1|15|NA
CASSISGQGYTEASF
TGTGCCAGTAGTATTTCGGGACAGGGCTACACTGAAGCTTCCTTT
>NA|TRBV12-3/TRBV12-4|TRBJ2-5|14|NA
CASSLSLRRETQYF
TGTGCCAGCAGTTTATCCCTCAGGAGGGAGACCCAGTACTTC
>TRBD1|TRBV6-1|TRBJ1-1|12|many
CASSVQGSEAFF
TGTGCCAGCAGTGTACAGGGGAGTGAAGCTTTCTTT
>NA|TRBV20-1|TRBJ1-1|14|many
CSAGEGVKGTEAFF
TGCAGTGCCGGGGAGGGCGTGAAGGGCACTGAAGCTTTCTTT
>NA|TRBV7-8|TRBJ2-5|12|NA
CASRSGQETQYF
TGTGCCAGCCGAAGCGGACAAGAGACCCAGTACTTC
>NA|TRBV5-1|TRBJ2-1|15|many
CASSLGGGGYNEQFF
TGCGCCAGCAGCTTGGGTGGGGGCGGCTACAATGAGCAGTTCTTC
>NA|TRBV9|TRBJ2-2|15|few
CASSLSDFTTGELFF
TGTGCCAGCAGCCTGAGCGACTTCACAACCGGGGAGCTGTTTTTT
>NA|TRBV12-3/TRBV12-4|TRBJ2-3|13|NA
CASTGGLGDTQYF
TGTGCCAGTACAGGAGGGCTGGGGGATACGCAGTATTTT
>NA|TRBV5-1|TRBJ2-3|15|NA
CASSLPVGSTDTQYF
TGCGCCAGCAGCTTGCCGGTCGGTAGCACAGATACGCAGTATTTT
>NA|TRBV19|TRBJ2-1|16|once
CASSTGLPLGYNEQFF
TGTGCCAGTAGCACGGGTCTCCCCCTCGGGTACAATGAGCAGTTCTTC
>TRBD2|TRBV5-8|TRBJ2-1|13|NA
CASKGGGANEQFF
TGTGCCAGCAAAGGCGGGGGGGCAAATGAGCAGTTCTTC
>NA|TRBV20-1|TRBJ1-2|12|many
CSTSKGSYGYTF
TGCAGTACCAGTAAAGGATCCTATGGCTACACCTTC
>NA|TRBV27|TRBJ2-3|16|NA
CASSPGQFLYTDTQYF
TGTGCCAGCAGTCCCGGACAGTTCCTTTACACAGATACGCAGTATTTT
>NA|TRBV15|TRBJ2-6|17|few
CATSDELLGSGANVLTF
TGTGCCACCAGCGACGAGTTGCTTGGCTCTGGGGCCAACGTCCTGACTTTC
>NA|TRBV11-2|TRBJ2-2|16|NA
CASSPRGRGNTGELFF
TGTGCCAGCAGCCCCCGGGGGCGGGGGAACACCGGGGAGCTGTTTTTT
>NA|TRBV7-8|TRBJ2-5|14|few
CASSPVWGQETQYF
TGTGCCAGCAGCCCCGTATGGGGGCAAGAGACCCAGTACTTC
>TRBD2|TRBV6-2/TRBV6-3|TRBJ2-5|14|NA
CASSYGGSPETQYF
TGTGCCAGCAGTTACGGCGGGAGCCCGGAGACCCAGTACTTC
>TRBD1|TRBV7-3|TRBJ1-1|17|NA
CASSLKGDRIVDTEAFF
TGTGCCAGCAGCCTTAAGGGGGACAGGATAGTCGACACTGAAGCTTTCTTT
>NA|TRBV19|TRBJ1-2|16|few
CASKGKGTRGVYGYTF
TGTGCCAGTAAAGGGAAGGGGACCAGGGGCGTCTATGGCTACACCTTC
>NA|TRBV5-1|TRBJ2-3|14|few
CASRGASYTDTQYF
TGCGCCAGCAGAGGGGCCTCTTACACAGATACGCAGTATTTT
>TRBD1|TRBV28|TRBJ1-2|12|many
CASSPRGLGYTF
TGTGCCAGCAGTCCCAGGGGGCTCGGCTACACCTTC
>NA|TRBV15|TRBJ2-3|15|NA
CATSGGYLRTDTQYF
TGTGCCACCAGCGGCGGGTACTTACGCACAGATACGCAGTATTTT
>NA|TRBV4-1|TRBJ2-7|15|NA
CASSQGATARGEQYF
TGCGCCAGCAGCCAAGGGGCCACAGCGAGGGGCGAGCAGTACTTC
>TRBD2|TRBV2|TRBJ2-5|15|NA
CASSEGLAGGETQYF
TGTGCCAGCAGTGAAGGTCTAGCGGGGGGTGAGACCCAGTACTTC
>TRBD1|TRBV30|TRBJ1-5|14|many
CAWRGQASNQPQHF
TGTGCCTGGAGAGGACAGGCTAGCAATCAGCCCCAGCATTTT
>NA|TRBV30|TRBJ2-7|12|many
CAWSVGGGEQYF
TGTGCCTGGAGTGTGGGGGGTGGCGAGCAGTACTTC
>NA|TRBV11-2|TRBJ1-1|13|many
CASSQARNTEAFF
TGTGCCAGCAGCCAAGCCAGGAACACTGAAGCTTTCTTT
>NA|TRBV20-1|TRBJ2-3|11|NA
CSALDRDTQYF
TGCAGTGCGCTAGATAGGGATACGCAGTATTTT
>NA|TRBV7-9|TRBJ2-5|14|many
CASSSDQVKETQYF
TGTGCCAGCAGTTCGGACCAGGTGAAAGAGACCCAGTACTTC
>TRBD1|TRBV25-1|TRBJ1-4|15|NA
CASSAWTGDNEKLFF
TGTGCCAGCAGCGCGTGGACAGGGGATAATGAAAAACTGTTTTTT
>NA|TRBV6-1|TRBJ2-4|15|many
CASHNGGAGGNIQYF
TGTGCCAGCCACAACGGCGGGGCCGGGGGAAACATTCAGTACTTC
>TRBD1|TRBV5-1|TRBJ2-7|14|NA
CASKPGTGGNEQYF
TGCGCCAGCAAGCCCGGGACAGGGGGCAACGAGCAGTACTTC
>NA|TRBV7-2|TRBJ2-5|17|many
CASSPPFGRKYQETQYF
TGTGCCAGCAGCCCCCCCTTTGGTAGGAAGTACCAAGAGACCCAGTACTTC
>TRBD2|TRBV7-3|TRBJ2-2|15|NA
CASSRLGTSGGELFF
TGTGCCAGCAGCCGGTTAGGGACTAGCGGCGGGGAGCTGTTTTTT
>TRBD1|TRBV11-2|TRBJ2-1|14|NA
CASSGTATYNEQFF
TGTGCCAGCAGCGGGACAGCTACCTACAATGAGCAGTTCTTC
>NA|TRBV19|TRBJ1-1|17|many
CASSIPAGRSGNTEAFF
TGTGCCAGTAGTATCCCCGCAGGGCGGTCAGGGAACACTGAAGCTTTCTTT